This TCR beta chain stems from a study of T-cell memory formation after mild COVID-19. Study results and caveats: Largely, contracting CD4+ clones fell within CM and EM, and contracting CD8+ clones within EMRA. Prior to infection, memory already included some responding clones, suggesting cross-reactive memory joined.

The V gene's germline CDR1 is SGHTA and CDR2 FQGNSA. The CDR3 length is 17 residues. The J segment lost 1 base and the V segment lost 1 base, leaving 6 bases of the junction unmatched. TCRdb called the 5' RACE reads again in MiXCR, with one record for every CDR3 protein. The sample lists hundreds of thousands of distinct CDR3 sequences, around 20% occurring once. Of note for this clonotype: Its antigen is as yet unknown.

Sequencing was carried out using PBMCs or a T cell subset sorted from them (not recorded which). The V and J genes are TRBV7-2 and TRBJ2-1, with 8 bases that match TRBD1. This clonotype originated in an adult woman who had mild COVID-19 (a few samples of this study predate the infection). Cell type and time point are not known. CDR3 protein: CASSLVAGGVSYNEQFF. CDR3 DNA: TGTGCCAGCAGCTTAGTAGCAGGGGGCGTTTCCTACAATGAGCAGTTCTTC.